The source of this T cell receptor beta chain is a study of cytomegalovirus exposure and HLA in healthy donors. The study's findings and limits: In a later analysis, DRB1 alleles had the most associated TCRs; HLA-C alleles the fewest. When the data were analyzed later, several of the most significant clusters appeared to be linked to common viral pathogens.

The PCR ran on 60 Vbeta and 13 Jbeta primers. Assay used: immunoSEQ multiplex PCR; TCRdb lists only in-frame clones, some missing. The sample totals 130,000 to 150,000 clones. Trimming stripped 1 base from V and 10 bases from J, with 13 bases between. The V gene's germline CDR1 is LGHNA and CDR2 YSLEER. The CDR3 runs to 13 residues. A remark on this clone: Its antigen is not known.

The receptor was derived from a woman between 45 and 65 years old in good health and CMV-seronegative. The chain recombines TRBV4-3 with TRBJ1-1; D unresolved. The sequenced sample was PBMCs. CDR3 in DNA: TGCGCCAGCAGCCAAGTGAACCGCGACACAGCTTTCTTT. Amino acids: CASSQVNRDTAFF.